This T cell receptor (beta chain) comes out of a study of response to subunit inactivated influenza vaccine. MiXCR, applied by TCRdb to the RT-PCR reads, yields one record per CDR3 protein. The sample holds around 530,000 distinct CDR3 sequences; approximately 15% are singletons and the top ten take 3%. There are a few counts of this clonotype. Its target is not known. General study findings and limits: Researchers suggested that each seasonal influenza vaccination recruits few new T cells.

The input for sequencing was CD4+ T cells sorted from PBMCs, taken around 25 months after vaccination. The receptor was isolated from a man aged 45-69 years who received an inactivated influenza vaccine.

The CDR3 reads CAISAAQGASSQPQHF. The CDR3 coding sequence is TGTGCCATCAGTGCAGCACAGGGGGCCTCAAGTCAGCCCCAGCATTTT. V gene TRBV10-3 combines with J gene TRBJ1-5; 9 nucleotides line up with TRBD1. The germline gives CDR1 ENHRY, CDR2 SYGVKD. This CDR3 is built from 16 residues. With 4 bases clipped from V and 6 bases from J, the junction kept 10 bases outside the gene matches.